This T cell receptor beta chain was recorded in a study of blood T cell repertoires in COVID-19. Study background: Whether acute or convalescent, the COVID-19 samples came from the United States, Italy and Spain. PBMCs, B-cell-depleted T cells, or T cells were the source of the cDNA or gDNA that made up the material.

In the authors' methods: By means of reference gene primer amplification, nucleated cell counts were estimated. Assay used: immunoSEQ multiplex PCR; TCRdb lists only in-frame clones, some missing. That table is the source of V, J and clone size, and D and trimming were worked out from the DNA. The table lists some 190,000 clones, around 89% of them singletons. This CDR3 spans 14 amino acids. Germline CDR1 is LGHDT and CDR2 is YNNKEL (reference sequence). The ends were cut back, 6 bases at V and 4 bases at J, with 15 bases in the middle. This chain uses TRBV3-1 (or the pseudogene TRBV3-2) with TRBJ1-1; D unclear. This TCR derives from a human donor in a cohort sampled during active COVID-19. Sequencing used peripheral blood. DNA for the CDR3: TGTGCCAGCAGGAAATATACAGAATCCACTGAAGCTTTCTTT. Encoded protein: CASRKYTESTEAFF.